This TCR beta chain was found in a study of vaccination effects on CD4 cells after COVID-19. V lost 3 bases, J lost 4 bases, and 9 bases stayed unmatched. Germline CDR1 SGHRS, CDR2 YFSETQ. This CDR3 is built from 15 residues. In the case of this clone: Its antigen is undetermined.

Sequenced by immunoSEQ multiplex PCR; TCRdb stores in-frame clones only, minus some. The sample holds roughly 30,000 clones, more than 60% seen once. The study's findings and limits: Marked clonal contraction was seen late after vaccination (in both infection- and vaccine-induced clones). Convalescent patients in the study were few, and early post-infection timepoints were absent.

Before sequencing took place, the ViraFEST assay used viral peptide pools to expand antigen-specific CD4+ T cells. Once cultured for approximately eleven days, the cells underwent separation to obtain CD4+ T cells. This person caught SARS-CoV-2 sometime from March to December 2020, and PCR testing confirmed the infection. Each culture well received roughly 1.9 million PBMC. These cells were then cultured in IMDM with about 9.9 IU/ml IL-2 and about 9.9 ug/ml peptides. Half-medium changes using IL-2 medium occurred on days 3 and 7. The sample consisted of CD4+ T cells from PBMCs cultured with a peptide pool, taken before COVID-19 vaccination. The receptor was isolated from a human donor who had a prior SARS-CoV-2 infection. The chain recombines TRBV5-1 with TRBJ2-5; 7 positions match TRBD2. CDR3 sequence: CASSSAAGVSETQYF. The CDR3 nucleotides are TGCGCCAGCAGCTCCGCCGCGGGAGTGTCAGAGACCCAGTACTTC.